The 12 T cell receptor beta chains reported below all come from one sample, sequenced in a study of brain metastases from non-small cell lung cancer. This table comes from immunoSEQ multiplex PCR, and its TCRdb copy is limited to in-frame clones, with some not included. The repertoire holds around 2,000 clones, with 65% to 90% as singletons. The material sequenced was tissue from a brain metastasis. Receptor source: a donor at least 40 years old with non-small cell lung cancer.

This sequence joins TRBV18 and TRBJ2-1; 8 bases match TRBD1. V lost 6 bases, J lost 3 bases, and 7 bases stayed unmatched. CDR3 size: 15 residues. CDR1 is KGHSH, CDR2 LQKENI, per germline. As DNA, the CDR3 is TGTGCCAGCTCGCGTACAGGGGGTAGCTACAATGAGCAGTTCTTC. It specifies CASSRTGGSYNEQFF.

The chain is built from TRBV13 and TRBJ2-5, with TRBD1 matching over 8 bases. This CDR3 has 15 amino acids. Trimming cost V 5 bases and J 5 bases; bases outside gene matches: 10. CDR1 is PRHDT and CDR2 is FYEKMQ in the germline V gene (reference sequence). CDR3 in amino acids: CASSITGGWRETQYF. The CDR3 nucleotides are TGTGCCAGCAGCATAACAGGGGGATGGAGGGAGACCCAGTACTTC. Together with reference TRBV13 and TRBJ2-5, the CDR3 gives the full variable domain: AAGVIQSPRHLIKEKRETATLKCYPIPRHDTVYWYQQGPGQDPQFLISFYEKMQSDKGSIPDRFSAQQFSDYHSELNMSSLELGDSALYFCASSITGGWRETQYFGPGTRLLVL.

This CDR3 reads CASSLNRGYNEQFF. As DNA, the CDR3 is TGTGCCAGCAGCTTAAATCGGGGCTACAATGAGCAGTTCTTC. The chain couples TRBV7-8 to TRBJ2-1; possibly TRBD2 for D (5 bases). Germline V CDR1 and CDR2: SGHVS, FQNEAQ. The V and J ends lost 2 bases and 3 bases respectively, with 8 bases between them. This CDR3 comprises 14 residues.

V gene TRBV11-1 combines with J gene TRBJ1-2, with D possibly being TRBD1 (6 bases). The length of the CDR3 is 13 residues. V was trimmed by 1 base and J by 6 bases, leaving 9 bases between them. The germline V gene encodes CDR1 SGHAT and CDR2 FQDESV (reference sequence). In DNA, the CDR3 is TGTGCCAGCAGCTTAGGGCCAGGGGATGGCTACACCTTC. Protein sequence: CASSLGPGDGYTF.

The V gene is TRBV6-4, the J gene TRBJ1-3; D call uncertain. Trimming shortened V by 3 bases and J by 1 base, and 16 bases separated the two germline ends. CDR3 length: 17 residues. CDR1 is MRHNA and CDR2 is SNTAGT in the germline V gene. The CDR3 here is CASSDLPDGLSGNTIYF. As DNA, the CDR3 is TGTGCCAGCAGTGATTTACCCGACGGACTATCTGGAAACACCATATATTTT.

The chain couples TRBV7-9 to TRBJ2-7; D gene uncertain. V shed 0 bases and J shed 6 bases, with 9 bases lying between them. Germline V gene data show CDR1 as SEHNR and CDR2 as FQNEAQ (reference sequence). This CDR3 spans 13 amino acids. CDR3 DNA sequence: TGTGCCAGCAGCTTAGCGGCTAGTATCGAGCAGTACTTC. Protein product: CASSLAASIEQYF. The entire variable domain, with the rest obtained from reference TRBV7-9 and TRBJ2-7, is as follows: DTGVSQNPRHKITKRGQNVTFRCDPISEHNRLYWYRQTLGQGPEFLTYFQNEAQLEKSRLLSDRFSAERPKGSFSTLEIQRTEQGDSAMYLCASSLAASIEQYFGPGTRLTVT.

In regard to this clone: One junction end disagrees with the germline gene, perhaps due to a read error. The chain recombines TRBV7-2 with TRBJ2-1; the match to TRBD2 covers 8 bases. Germline lookup yields CDR1 SGHTA and CDR2 FQGNSA. The CDR3 totals 17 residues. CDR3 coding DNA: TGTGTCAGCAGCTTCGCCACCGGGGGGGCCGGGGGCAATGAGCAGTTCTTC. Translated, it gives CVSSFATGGAGGNEQFF.

About this clone: At one end, the junction sequence differs from germline, possibly due to a read error. The CDR3 coding sequence is TGTGCCAACAGTTTGGCCGGAGAAGAGACCCAGTACTTC. Its protein is CANSLAGEETQYF. The rearrangement uses TRBV27 and TRBJ2-5; D not certain. Germline CDR1 reads MNHEY; CDR2 reads SMNVEV (reference sequence). This CDR3 contains 13 residues.

V is TRBV25-1 and J is TRBJ2-1, with 9 nucleotides matching TRBD1. The CDR3 loop spans 13 amino acids. With V trimmed by 6 bases and J by 4 bases, 1 base remained unmatched. Germline V gives CDR1 MGHDK, CDR2 SYGVNS. This CDR3 reads CASRGQGYNEQFF. The DNA for the CDR3 is TGTGCCAGCAGGGGACAGGGTTACAATGAGCAGTTCTTC. The whole variable domain, filled in from reference TRBV25-1 and TRBJ2-1, reads EADIYQTPRYLVIGTGKKITLECSQTMGHDKMYWYQQDPGMELHLIHYSYGVNSTEKGDLSSESTVSRIRTEHFPLTLESARPSHTSQYLCASRGQGYNEQFFGPGTRLTVL.

This chain joins TRBV5-1 and TRBJ2-1; tentative D call: TRBD1 (5 bases). The CDR3 runs 14 residues. Germline V gene lookup returns CDR1 SGHRS and CDR2 YFSETQ. Trimming removed 0 bases at V and 4 bases at J, with 8 bases between. The chain's CDR3 is CASSLDRHYNEQFF. The CDR3 nucleotides are TGCGCCAGCAGCTTGGACAGGCATTACAATGAGCAGTTCTTC.

This chain uses TRBV6-5 with TRBJ2-1, with D tentatively TRBD1 (7 bases). CDR1 and CDR2 from the germline V gene are MNHEY and SVGAGI. Trimming took off 10 bases at V and 9 bases at J, with 13 bases between the two ends. There are 11 residues in the CDR3. CDR3 sequence (DNA): TGTGCCACCAGGGGGGCCCGTGAGCAGTTCTTC. This translates into CATRGAREQFF.

The CDR3 DNA reads TGTGCCAGTAGTATAACAGGGGGGGGCACTGAAGCTTTCTTT. This encodes CASSITGGGTEAFF. The chain recombines TRBV19 with TRBJ1-1; 8 bases are shared with TRBD1. The CDR3 loop spans 14 amino acids. V lost 2 bases to trimming and J lost 4 bases; unmatched junction nucleotides: 3. Looked up from germline, CDR1 is LNHDA and CDR2 is SQIVND (reference sequence).